A single sample is the source of the 32 T cell receptor beta chains below, sequenced in a study of molecular identifiers for immune sequencing clone quantification. TCRdb fed the PCR reads into MiXCR, producing one record per CDR3 protein. The sample holds 7,500 to 10,000 distinct CDR3 sequences; 15% to 20% are singletons and the top ten take approximately 1.4%. Sample: naive CD8+ T cells from blood, with Jurkat cell RNA spiked in. The sample's subset: FACS-sorted CD8+CD4-CCR7+CD45RA+ naive T cells. These receptors were collected from a human donor in good health. Some libraries in this study had Jurkat cell RNA spiked in.

This clonotype rates as medium-sized. V is TRBV6-5 and J is TRBJ1-1, with 9 bases identical to TRBD1. V was pared by 4 bases and J by 3 bases, with 3 bases of the junction left unmatched. In germline, CDR1 is MNHEY, CDR2 SVGAGI. The CDR3 is 14 amino acids. The CDR3, as DNA: TGTGCCAGCAGTTTGGGACAGGGTTACACTGAAGCTTTCTTT. This codes for CASSLGQGYTEAFF.

In this sample, this clonotype is medium-sized. V and J are TRBV5-8 and TRBJ2-7; 7 nucleotides line up with TRBD1. J gave up 2 bases and V 0 bases, and 2 bases lay outside the gene matches. The CDR3 sequence is 14 residues long. In germline, CDR1 is SGHTS, CDR2 YDEGEE. The CDR3 bases are TGTGCCAGCAGCTTGGGTAGGGGGCCCTACGAGCAGTACTTC. Its protein product is CASSLGRGPYEQYF.

This clonotype was found a few times. The chain is built from TRBV7-6 and TRBJ2-1; TRBD2 aligns across 9 bases. V lost 1 base, J lost 10 bases, and 11 bases stayed unmatched. Germline V lookup: CDR1 SGHVS, CDR2 FNYEAQ. The CDR3 length is 16 residues. The CDR3, as DNA: TGTGCCAGCAGCTTAGGTTGGGGGGGCGGGGGGGGGGAGCAGTTCTTC. Encoded protein: CASSLGWGGGGGEQFF.

There are many counts of this clonotype. V and J are TRBV27 and TRBJ2-7; tentative D call: TRBD1 (5 bases). This CDR3 is built from 13 residues. Germline loops: CDR1 MNHEY, CDR2 SMNVEV (reference sequence). V was shortened by 9 bases and J by 0 bases, with 12 bases between the two germline ends. The CDR3 DNA sequence: TGTGCCAGTATAGGGGTGGACTCCTACGAGCAGTACTTC. As protein: CASIGVDSYEQYF.

By its share, this clonotype is medium-sized. In nucleotides, the CDR3 is TGTGCCAGCAGCTTATTCCCTCCGGACCCCAGCACAGATACGCAGTATTTT. Translation: CASSLFPPDPSTDTQYF. V and J are TRBV7-2 and TRBJ2-3; D call uncertain. The V and J ends lost 2 bases and 0 bases respectively, with 15 bases between them. This CDR3 comprises 17 residues. Germline V gives CDR1 SGHTA, CDR2 FQGNSA.

Within the sample, this clonotype is medium-sized. V is TRBV4-3 and J is TRBJ2-1, with D unresolved. The CDR3 spans 15 residues. Germline V gene lookup returns CDR1 LGHNA and CDR2 YSLEER. V lost 1 base and J 7 bases, leaving 14 bases between the germline ends. Here the CDR3 DNA reads TGCGCCAGCAGCCAAGGGTCCACATCTGGTAATGAGCAGTTCTTC. This sequence encodes CASSQGSTSGNEQFF.

By share, this clonotype ranks as medium-sized (0.01 to 0.1%). This chain links TRBV7-9 with TRBJ2-2; D unclear. This CDR3 has 16 amino acids. Germline CDR1 reads SEHNR; CDR2 reads FQNEAQ (reference sequence). V was shortened by 2 bases and J by 0 bases, with 10 bases between the two germline ends. Here the CDR3 DNA reads TGTGCCAGCAGCTTATCCACGACCCCGAACACCGGGGAGCTGTTTTTT. This codes for CASSLSTTPNTGELFF.

This clonotype was seen ten or more times. The chain is built from TRBV29-1 and TRBJ2-5; no reliable D call. CDR1 is SQVTM and CDR2 is ANQGSEA in the germline V gene. V lost 4 bases and J 5 bases, leaving 2 bases between the germline ends. CDR3 length: 9 residues. CDR3 sequence (DNA): TGCAGCGTTGGGGAGACCCAGTACTTC. Its protein is CSVGETQYF.

By share of the sample, this clonotype is medium-sized. The rearrangement links TRBV4-3 to TRBJ2-7; D perhaps matches TRBD2 (5 bases). Trimming stripped 0 bases from V and 3 bases from J, with 12 bases between. The CDR3 contains 15 residues. The germline V gene encodes CDR1 LGHNA and CDR2 YSLEER. CDR3 in amino acids: CASSQDRQEGYEQYF. The CDR3 region has the DNA TGCGCCAGCAGCCAAGATAGGCAAGAGGGCTACGAGCAGTACTTC.

By frequency in the sample, this clonotype is medium-sized. Here the CDR3 reads CASSWSGDTQYF. The CDR3 nucleotides read TGTGCCAGCAGCTGGTCGGGAGATACGCAGTATTTT. The chain carries TRBV11-2 and TRBJ2-3, with D unresolved. CDR1 and CDR2 from the germline V gene are SGHAT and FQNNGV. V was clipped by 4 bases and J by 5 bases, with 7 bases between them. This CDR3 has 12 residues. The full variable domain, with the rest looked up from reference TRBV11-2 and TRBJ2-3, is EAGVAQSPRYKIIEKRQSVAFWCNPISGHATLYWYQQILGQGPKLLIQFQNNGVVDDSQLPKDRFSAERLKGVDSTLKIQPAKLEDSAVYLCASSWSGDTQYFGPGTRLTVL.

This clonotype has at least ten counts. V and J are TRBV7-9 and TRBJ1-4; 7 bases are a match to TRBD1. CDR1 is SEHNR and CDR2 is FQNEAQ in the germline V gene (reference sequence). The CDR3 loop spans 15 amino acids. Trimming at V came to 5 bases and at J to 2 bases, leaving 5 bases not matched to a gene. The CDR3 spells CASSPDRATNEKLFF. The CDR3 DNA reads as TGTGCCAGCAGCCCCGACAGGGCTACTAATGAAAAACTGTTTTTT.

This clonotype rates as medium-sized. The rearrangement links TRBV6-2 or TRBV6-3 to TRBJ2-4; tentative D call: TRBD2 (6 bases). This CDR3 is 15 amino acids long. Trimming removed 1 base at V and 9 bases at J, with 16 bases between. Per germline, CDR1 MNHEY and CDR2 SVGEGT. The chain's CDR3 is CASSYFQGGGSIQYF. CDR3 sequence (DNA): TGTGCCAGCAGTTACTTCCAGGGAGGAGGTTCCATTCAGTACTTC.

The chain links TRBV6-5 to TRBJ2-4, with D possibly matching TRBD1 (6 bases). Germline V gene lookup returns CDR1 MNHEY and CDR2 SVGAGI. V lost 2 bases to trimming and J lost 0 bases, with 11 bases between them. The CDR3 spans 16 residues. The CDR3 DNA follows: TGTGCCAGCAGTTACCGAACAGGGCTAGCCAAAAACATTCAGTACTTC. Translating gives CASSYRTGLAKNIQYF.

This clonotype was observed once. At one boundary the junction diverges from the germline segment, which might be a read error. This rearrangement joins TRBV7-2 to TRBJ2-3; 9 nucleotides line up with TRBD2. Germline lookup yields CDR1 SGHTA and CDR2 FQGNSA. There are 16 residues in the CDR3. The CDR3 DNA is TGTGCCAGCCCCGACTTAGCGGGGGAAAACACAGATACGCAGTATTTC. Amino acids: CASPDLAGENTDTQYF.

The chain joins TRBV27 to TRBJ2-5; D is unresolved. Trimming stripped 1 base from V and 3 bases from J, with 12 bases between. This CDR3 has 15 amino acids. Germline CDR1 is MNHEY and CDR2 is SMNVEV (reference sequence). CDR3 sequence reads: CASSLYGLPEETQYF. The CDR3, as DNA: TGTGCCAGCAGTTTATACGGGCTACCCGAAGAGACCCAGTACTTC.

This clonotype is deemed medium-sized. V usage is TRBV6-5 and J usage is TRBJ2-2, with TRBD2 matching over 14 bases. Germline loops: CDR1 MNHEY, CDR2 SVGAGI. CDR3 length: 16 amino acids. The V gene end was trimmed by 2 bases and the J gene end by 6 bases; junction bases not matched to a gene: 2. The CDR3 loop reads CASSYGTSGSSGELFF. The CDR3 nucleotides read TGTGCCAGCAGTTACGGGACTAGCGGGAGCTCCGGGGAGCTGTTTTTT.

This clonotype was observed many times. This sequence joins TRBV9 and TRBJ2-1; the match to TRBD2 covers 8 bases. The germline CDR1 and CDR2 sequences are SGDLS and YYNGEE. V was clipped by 0 bases and J by 8 bases; unmatched bases: 4. The CDR3 sequence is 14 residues long. DNA for the CDR3: TGTGCCAGCAGCGTAGCGGGAGGGCCAGATGAGCAGTTCTTC. Its translation is CASSVAGGPDEQFF.

This clonotype was counted at least ten times. This chain joins TRBV6-2 or TRBV6-3 and TRBJ1-1; no clear D gene. Germline lookup yields CDR1 MNHEY and CDR2 SVGEGT. Trimming removed 5 bases from V and 10 bases from J, with 14 bases in between. This CDR3 region has 12 residues. CDR3 region: CASSPTGVGAFF. The CDR3 DNA sequence: TGTGCCAGCAGTCCAACCGGAGTCGGAGCTTTCTTT.

This clonotype is labeled as medium-sized (0.01 to 0.1%). V and J are TRBV24-1 and TRBJ2-2; 8 bases agree with TRBD1. CDR1 is KGHDR, CDR2 SFDVKD, per germline. Germline trimming cut 5 bases from V and 0 bases from J; bases unmatched to any gene: 4. CDR3 length: 16 amino acids. The CDR3 DNA reads as TGTGCCACCAGTGGGCCAGGGGGCGCGAACACCGGGGAGCTGTTTTTT. Translating it yields CATSGPGGANTGELFF.

This clonotype is labeled medium-sized. CDR3 DNA: TGTGCCAGCAGCTATGGGGGGACCAATCAGCCCCAGCATTTT. This sequence encodes CASSYGGTNQPQHF. The chain has TRBV7-9 and TRBJ1-5, with D perhaps matching TRBD1 (5 bases). This CDR3 region has 14 residues. Trimming took off 4 bases at V and 3 bases at J, with 10 bases between the two ends. Germline V gene lookup returns CDR1 SEHNR and CDR2 FQNEAQ (reference sequence).

This chain joins TRBV12-3 or TRBV12-4 and TRBJ1-1; 7 positions agree with TRBD1. This CDR3 contains 14 residues. The V segment lost 6 bases and the J segment 2 bases; nucleotides outside the gene matches: 6. CDR3 DNA sequence: TGTGCCAGCAGCTCAGGGGGTTGTAACACTGAAGCTTTCTTT. It translates to CASSSGGCNTEAFF.

The table lists this clonotype with a few counts. Given a much more abundant clone one base away, this may be a read error. This chain uses TRBV29-1 with TRBJ2-5; TRBD2 agrees at 13 bases. This CDR3 is built from 16 residues. Germline V gene sequence: CDR1 SQVTM, CDR2 ANQGSEA. The CDR3 loop reads CSVGGTSGDLQEAQYF. The CDR3 bases are TGCAGCGTTGGTGGGACTAGCGGGGATCTCCAAGAGGCCCAGTACTTC.

For this clonotype: This may stem from a read error, because a much larger clone lies one nucleotide away. The rearrangement joins TRBV12-3 or TRBV12-4 to TRBJ2-1, with 11 bases identical to TRBD2. The CDR3 covers 16 residues. CDR3 bases: TGTGCCGGCAGTTTACCCGGGACTAGCGGCTACAATGAGCAGTTCTTC. Its translation: CAGSLPGTSGYNEQFF.

With regard to this clonotype: One junction end does not reproduce the germline sequence, and a read error may be involved. The chain employs TRBV3-1 and TRBJ2-7; D perhaps matches TRBD2 (5 bases). Per germline, CDR1 LGHDT and CDR2 YNNKEL (reference sequence). This CDR3 is built from 15 residues. CDR3 nucleotide sequence: TGTGCCAGCAGCCACCGAGGGTTAAGCTCCTACGGGCAGTACTTC. This encodes CASSHRGLSSYGQYF.

This clonotype rates as medium-sized (0.01 to 0.1%). The chain links TRBV7-9 to TRBJ2-3; D not resolved. The length of the CDR3 is 12 residues. The V gene lost 1 base and the J gene lost 1 base, with 0 bases spanning the gap. Germline CDR1 SEHNR, CDR2 FQNEAQ (reference sequence). The CDR3 spells CASSLGTDTQYF. The CDR3 nucleotides read TGTGCCAGCAGCTTAGGCACAGATACGCAGTATTTT.

This clonotype is judged medium-sized. This sequence joins TRBV6-5 and TRBJ1-1; 9 bases are shared with TRBD1. J lost 0 bases, V lost 7 bases, and 9 bases had no gene match. The CDR3 runs 16 residues. Germline assignment: CDR1 MNHEY and CDR2 SVGAGI. In DNA form, the CDR3 reads TGTGCCAGCACCCGACAGGGGGGCTTCATGAACACTGAAGCTTTCTTT. This sequence encodes CASTRQGGFMNTEAFF.

This clonotype was recorded many times. The rearrangement uses TRBV24-1 and TRBJ2-5, with TRBD2 matching over 13 bases. Germline assignment: CDR1 KGHDR and CDR2 SFDVKD. This CDR3 region has 16 residues. The V segment lost 8 bases and the J segment 3 bases; nucleotides outside the gene matches: 8. The CDR3 protein is CATTIRTSGGKETQYF. The CDR3 DNA reads as TGTGCCACCACAATCAGGACTAGCGGGGGCAAAGAGACCCAGTACTTC.

This clonotype rates as medium-sized. The chain is built from TRBV30 and TRBJ2-7, with TRBD2 as a possible D gene (6 bases). The CDR3 length is 12 residues. Trimming removed 3 bases from V and 6 bases from J, with 12 bases in between. In germline, CDR1 is GTSNPN, CDR2 SVGIG (reference sequence). Written as DNA, the CDR3 is TGTGCCTGGAGCCCGGCCGGGGGCGAGCAGTACTTC. Protein product: CAWSPAGGEQYF.

This clonotype has ten or more counts. CDR3 nucleotides: TGTGCCAGCAGTTTTCAGGGTAAGGCCTACGAGCAGTACTTC. Encoded protein: CASSFQGKAYEQYF. The chain couples TRBV27 to TRBJ2-7, with D possibly being TRBD1 (5 bases). Between the trimmed V and J ends, which lost 3 bases and 2 bases, there was a span of 11 bases. Looked up from germline, CDR1 is MNHEY and CDR2 is SMNVEV (reference sequence). This CDR3 comprises 14 residues.

Relative to its sample, this clonotype is medium-sized (0.01 to 0.1%). The V call is TRBV10-3, the J call TRBJ2-5, with TRBD2 matching 10 bases. Germline V gene data show CDR1 as ENHRY and CDR2 as SYGVKD. The CDR3 length is 18 residues. J was trimmed by 1 base and V by 7 bases; bases with no gene match: 15. CDR3 coding DNA: TGTGCCATCATGAACGGGGTAGCGGGGGGTCATTTCCAAGAGACCCAGTACTTC. This encodes CAIMNGVAGGHFQETQYF.

This clonotype rates as medium-sized (0.01 to 0.1%). CDR3 bases: TGTGCCAGCAGGGGGACTACCACTCGCACAGATACGCAGTATTTT. Residues: CASRGTTTRTDTQYF. This chain uses TRBV2 with TRBJ2-3; 7 bases match TRBD2. The CDR3 loop spans 15 amino acids. Germline values: CDR1 SNHLY, CDR2 FYNNEI. V dropped 6 bases and J dropped 1; count of bases not matched to a gene: 7. Variable domain in full (rest from reference TRBV2 and TRBJ2-3): EPEVTQTPSHQVTQMGQEVILRCVPISNHLYFYWYRQILGQKVEFLVSFYNNEISEKSEIFDDQFSVERPDGSNFTLKIRSTKLEDSAMYFCASRGTTTRTDTQYFGPGTRLTVL.

This clonotype was recorded at least ten times. The chain joins TRBV7-7 to TRBJ2-3; 10 bases align to TRBD1. Trimming at V came to 5 bases and at J to 1 base, leaving 3 bases not matched to a gene. This CDR3 comprises 15 residues. Germline CDR1 and CDR2: SSHAT and FNYEAQ (reference sequence). This CDR3 is CASSPGQGGTDTQYF. The CDR3 DNA reads as TGTGCCAGCAGCCCTGGACAGGGGGGCACAGATACGCAGTATTTT.